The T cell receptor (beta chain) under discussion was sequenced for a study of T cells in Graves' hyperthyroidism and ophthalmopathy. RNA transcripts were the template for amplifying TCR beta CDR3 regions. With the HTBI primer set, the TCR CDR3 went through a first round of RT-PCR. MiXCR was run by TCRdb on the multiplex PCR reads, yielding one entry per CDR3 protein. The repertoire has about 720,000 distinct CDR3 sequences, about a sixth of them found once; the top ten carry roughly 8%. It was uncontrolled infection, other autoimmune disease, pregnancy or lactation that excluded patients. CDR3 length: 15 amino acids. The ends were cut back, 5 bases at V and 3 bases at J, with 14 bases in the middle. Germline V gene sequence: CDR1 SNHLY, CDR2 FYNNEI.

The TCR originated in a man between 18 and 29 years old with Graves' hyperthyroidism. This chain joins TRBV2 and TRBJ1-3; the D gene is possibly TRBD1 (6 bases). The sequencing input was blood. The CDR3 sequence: CASSTTQGFGNTIYF. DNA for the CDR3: TGTGCCAGCAGTACGACCCAGGGGTTTGGAAACACCATATATTTT.